This T cell receptor beta chain was found in a study of T cell repertoires in cytomegalovirus infection. Study-level background: Well-studied HLA-B-restricted epitopes and recently identified HLA-C-restricted epitopes of CMV were both used in the study. Indications of both CMV infection and matching HLA type were provided by public TCR beta signatures.

Points from the study as a whole: In two of eight donors, the top clonotype was HLA-C-restricted CMV-specific. Frequencies of public TCR beta families were cumulated, and this identified carriers of CMV plus the relevant HLA.

This CDR3 contains 16 residues. V lost 3 bases and J 1 base, leaving 15 bases between the germline ends. CDR1 is MDHEN and CDR2 is SYDVKM in the germline V gene. Note on this clonotype: No antigen is known for it.

In TCRdb, the reads were re-called with MiXCR into one record per CDR3 protein. The table includes fewer than 950,000 distinct CDR3 sequences, about 33% detected once. The chain links TRBV28 to TRBJ1-1, with D possibly TRBD1 on 5 matching bases. The sequencing here drew on cultured CD8+ T cells from PBMCs, taken from culture after CMV antigen stimulation. This clonotype originated in a human donor in good health (CMV status not recorded). Some clones in this sample may be carry-over from other donors' samples. The DNA for the CDR3 is TGTGCCAGCAGTTTCGGGACCTACTCGGGGAACACTGAAGCTTTCTTT. It is translated as CASSFGTYSGNTEAFF.